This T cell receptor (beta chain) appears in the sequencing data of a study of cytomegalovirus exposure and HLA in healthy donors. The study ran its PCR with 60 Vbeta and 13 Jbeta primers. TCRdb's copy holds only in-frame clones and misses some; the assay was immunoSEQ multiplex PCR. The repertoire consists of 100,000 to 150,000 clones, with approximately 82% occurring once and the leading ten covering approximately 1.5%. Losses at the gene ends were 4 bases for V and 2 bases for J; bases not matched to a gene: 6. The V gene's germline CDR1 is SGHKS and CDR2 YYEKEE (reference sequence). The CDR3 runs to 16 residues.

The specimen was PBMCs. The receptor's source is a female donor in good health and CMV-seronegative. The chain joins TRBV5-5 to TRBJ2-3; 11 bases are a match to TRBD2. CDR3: CASSIGTSGYTDTQYF. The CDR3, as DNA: TGTGCCAGCAGCATTGGGACTAGCGGCTACACAGATACGCAGTATTTT.